This TCR beta chain was recorded in a study of beta chain features in type 1 diabetes. The germline CDR1 and CDR2 sequences are DFQATT and SNEGSKA (reference sequence). The CDR3 sequence is 10 residues long. V lost 3 bases and J lost 10, with 8 bases in between. The investigators reverse transcribed all of the isolated RNA, so they sequenced expressed TCRB transcripts. This table comes from immunoSEQ multiplex PCR, and its TCRdb copy is limited to in-frame clones, with some not included. The sample consists of 200,000 to 250,000 clones, more than 65% of them appearing once. The source is a young man in good health. Sample: naive CD4+ T cells from blood. The chain couples TRBV20-1 to TRBJ2-3; D is undetermined. The CDR3 reads CSASKISQYF. The CDR3 bases are TGCAGTGCTAGTAAAATTTCGCAGTATTTT.